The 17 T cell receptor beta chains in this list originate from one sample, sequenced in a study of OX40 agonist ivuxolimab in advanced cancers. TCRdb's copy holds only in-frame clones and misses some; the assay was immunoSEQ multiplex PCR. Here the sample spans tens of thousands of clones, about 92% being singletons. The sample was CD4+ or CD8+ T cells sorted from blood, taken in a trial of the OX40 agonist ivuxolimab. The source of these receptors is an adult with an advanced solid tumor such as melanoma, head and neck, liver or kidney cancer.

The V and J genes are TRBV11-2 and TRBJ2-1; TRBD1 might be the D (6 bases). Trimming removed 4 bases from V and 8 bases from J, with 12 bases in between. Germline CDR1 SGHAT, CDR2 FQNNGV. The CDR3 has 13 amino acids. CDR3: CASSSRDKDEQFF. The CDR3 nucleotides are TGTGCCAGCAGCTCCCGGGACAAGGATGAGCAGTTCTTC.

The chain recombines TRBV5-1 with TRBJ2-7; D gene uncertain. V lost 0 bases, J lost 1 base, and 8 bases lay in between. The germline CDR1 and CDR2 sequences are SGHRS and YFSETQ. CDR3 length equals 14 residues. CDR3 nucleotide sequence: TGCGCCAGCAGCTTGGAAGGGATATCCTACGAGCAGTACTTC. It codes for CASSLEGISYEQYF.

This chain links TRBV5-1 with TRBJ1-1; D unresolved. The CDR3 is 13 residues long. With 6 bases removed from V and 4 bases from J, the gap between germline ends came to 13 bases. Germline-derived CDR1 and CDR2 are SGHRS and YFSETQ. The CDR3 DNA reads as TGCGCCAGCATCTCCGCGTTCGGCACTGAAGCTTTCTTT. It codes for CASISAFGTEAFF.

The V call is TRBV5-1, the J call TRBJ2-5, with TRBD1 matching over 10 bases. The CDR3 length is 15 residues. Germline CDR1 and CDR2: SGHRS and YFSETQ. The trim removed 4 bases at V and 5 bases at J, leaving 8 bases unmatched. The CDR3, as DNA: TGCGCCAGCAGCCACGACAGGGGGCAGGAGGAGACCCAGTACTTC. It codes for CASSHDRGQEETQYF. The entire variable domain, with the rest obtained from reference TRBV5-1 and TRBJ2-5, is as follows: KAGVTQTPRYLIKTRGQQVTLSCSPISGHRSVSWYQQTPGQGLQFLFEYFSETQRNKGNFPGRFSGRQFSNSRSEMNVSTLELGDSALYLCASSHDRGQEETQYFGPGTRLLVL.

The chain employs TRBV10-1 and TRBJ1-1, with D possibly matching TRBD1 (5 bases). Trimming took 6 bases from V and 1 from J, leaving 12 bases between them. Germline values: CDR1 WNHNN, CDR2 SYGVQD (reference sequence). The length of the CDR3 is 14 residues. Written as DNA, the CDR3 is TGCGCCAGCAGCTCAGGGACCGCGAACACTGAAGCTTTCTTT. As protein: CASSSGTANTEAFF.

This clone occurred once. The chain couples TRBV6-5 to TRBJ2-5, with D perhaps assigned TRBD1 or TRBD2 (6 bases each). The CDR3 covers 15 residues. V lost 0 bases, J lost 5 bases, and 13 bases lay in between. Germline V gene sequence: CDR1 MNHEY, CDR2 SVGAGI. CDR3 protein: CASSYSWGAGETQYF. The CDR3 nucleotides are TGTGCCAGCAGTTACTCTTGGGGGGCGGGTGAGACCCAGTACTTC.

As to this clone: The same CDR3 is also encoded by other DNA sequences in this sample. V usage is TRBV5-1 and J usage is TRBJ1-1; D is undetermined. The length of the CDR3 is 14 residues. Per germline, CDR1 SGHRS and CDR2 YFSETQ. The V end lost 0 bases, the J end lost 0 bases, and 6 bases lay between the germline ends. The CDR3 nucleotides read TGCGCCAGCAGCTTGGACAGCTTGAACACTGAAGCTTTCTTT. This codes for CASSLDSLNTEAFF.

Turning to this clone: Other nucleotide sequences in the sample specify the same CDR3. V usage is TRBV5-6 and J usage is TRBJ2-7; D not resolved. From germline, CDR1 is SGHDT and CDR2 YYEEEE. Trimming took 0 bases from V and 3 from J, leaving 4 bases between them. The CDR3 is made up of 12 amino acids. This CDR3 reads CASSLGGYEQYF. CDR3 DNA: TGTGCCAGCAGCTTGGGGGGCTACGAGCAGTACTTC.

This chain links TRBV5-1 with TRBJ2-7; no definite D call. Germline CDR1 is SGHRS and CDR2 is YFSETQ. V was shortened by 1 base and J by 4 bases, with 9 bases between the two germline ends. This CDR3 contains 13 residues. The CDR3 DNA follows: TGCGCCAGCAGCTTGTGGGCCTCTTACGAGCAGTACTTC. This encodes CASSLWASYEQYF.

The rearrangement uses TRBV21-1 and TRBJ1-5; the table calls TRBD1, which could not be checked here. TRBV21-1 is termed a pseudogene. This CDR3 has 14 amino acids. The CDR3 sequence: CASSIPGARQPQHF. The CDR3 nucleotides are TGTGCCAGCAGCATTCCAGGGGCTCGACAGCCCCAGCATTTT.

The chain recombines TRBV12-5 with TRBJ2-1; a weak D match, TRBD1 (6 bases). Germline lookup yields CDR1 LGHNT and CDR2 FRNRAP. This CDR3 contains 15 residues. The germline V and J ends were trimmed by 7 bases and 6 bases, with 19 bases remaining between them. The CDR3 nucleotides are TGTGCTAGTGCTTCCCTTCCCCAAGGGGGCAATGAGCAGTTCTTC. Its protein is CASASLPQGGNEQFF.

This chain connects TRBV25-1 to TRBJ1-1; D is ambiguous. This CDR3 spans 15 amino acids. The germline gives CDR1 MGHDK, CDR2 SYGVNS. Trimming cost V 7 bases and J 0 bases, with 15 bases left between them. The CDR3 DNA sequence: TGTGCCAGCAAAGCTCTGATCGGACTGAACACTGAAGCTTTCTTT. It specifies CASKALIGLNTEAFF.

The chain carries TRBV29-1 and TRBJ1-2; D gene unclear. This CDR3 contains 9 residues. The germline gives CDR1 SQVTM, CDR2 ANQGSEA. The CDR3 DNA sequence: TGCAGTTCAGACTATGGCTACACCTTC. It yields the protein CSSDYGYTF.

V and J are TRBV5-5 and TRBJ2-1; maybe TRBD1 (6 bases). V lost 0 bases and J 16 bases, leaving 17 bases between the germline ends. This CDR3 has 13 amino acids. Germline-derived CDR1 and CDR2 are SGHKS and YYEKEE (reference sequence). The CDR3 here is CASSLVLSDSRFF. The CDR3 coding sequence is TGTGCCAGCAGCTTGGTACTATCGGACAGCCGATTCTTC.

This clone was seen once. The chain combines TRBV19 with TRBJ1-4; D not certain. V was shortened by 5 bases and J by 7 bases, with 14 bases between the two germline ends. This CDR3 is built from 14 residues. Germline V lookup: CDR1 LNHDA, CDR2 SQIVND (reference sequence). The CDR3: CASSPGPGREKLFF. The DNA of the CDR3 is TGTGCCAGTAGTCCGGGTCCCGGACGTGAAAAACTGTTTTTT. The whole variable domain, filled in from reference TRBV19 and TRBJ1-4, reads DGGITQSPKYLFRKEGQNVTLSCEQNLNHDAMYWYRQDPGQGLRLIYYSQIVNDFQKGDIAEGYSVSREKKESFPLTVTSAQKNPTAFYLCASSPGPGREKLFFGSGTQLSVL.

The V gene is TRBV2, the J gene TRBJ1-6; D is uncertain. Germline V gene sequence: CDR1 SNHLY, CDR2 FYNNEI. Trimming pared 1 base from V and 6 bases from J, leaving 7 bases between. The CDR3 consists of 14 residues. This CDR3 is CASSEGETNSPLHF. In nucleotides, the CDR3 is TGTGCCAGCAGTGAAGGGGAAACTAATTCACCCCTCCACTTT.

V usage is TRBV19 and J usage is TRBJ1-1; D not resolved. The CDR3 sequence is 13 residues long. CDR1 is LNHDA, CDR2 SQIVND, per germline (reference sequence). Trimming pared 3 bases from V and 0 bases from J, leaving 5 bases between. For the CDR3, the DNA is TGTGCCAGTAGTATGACGGTGAACACTGAAGCTTTCTTT. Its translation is CASSMTVNTEAFF.